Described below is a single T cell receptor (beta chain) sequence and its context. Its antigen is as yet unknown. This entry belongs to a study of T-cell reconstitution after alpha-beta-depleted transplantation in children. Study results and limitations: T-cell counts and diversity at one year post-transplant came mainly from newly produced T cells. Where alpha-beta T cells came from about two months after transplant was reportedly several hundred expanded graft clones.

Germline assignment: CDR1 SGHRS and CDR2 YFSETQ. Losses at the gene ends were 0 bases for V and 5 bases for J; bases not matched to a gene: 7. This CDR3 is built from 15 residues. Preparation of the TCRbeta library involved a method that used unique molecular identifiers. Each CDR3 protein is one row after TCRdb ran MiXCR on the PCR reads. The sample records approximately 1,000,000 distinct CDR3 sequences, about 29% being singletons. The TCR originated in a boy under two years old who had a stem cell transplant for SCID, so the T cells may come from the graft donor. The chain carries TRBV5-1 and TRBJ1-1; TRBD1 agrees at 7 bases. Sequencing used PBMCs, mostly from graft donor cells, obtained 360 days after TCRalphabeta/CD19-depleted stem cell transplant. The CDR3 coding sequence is TGCGCCAGCAGCTTGGGCGTCAGGGGGTTGACTGAAGCTTTCTTT. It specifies CASSLGVRGLTEAFF.